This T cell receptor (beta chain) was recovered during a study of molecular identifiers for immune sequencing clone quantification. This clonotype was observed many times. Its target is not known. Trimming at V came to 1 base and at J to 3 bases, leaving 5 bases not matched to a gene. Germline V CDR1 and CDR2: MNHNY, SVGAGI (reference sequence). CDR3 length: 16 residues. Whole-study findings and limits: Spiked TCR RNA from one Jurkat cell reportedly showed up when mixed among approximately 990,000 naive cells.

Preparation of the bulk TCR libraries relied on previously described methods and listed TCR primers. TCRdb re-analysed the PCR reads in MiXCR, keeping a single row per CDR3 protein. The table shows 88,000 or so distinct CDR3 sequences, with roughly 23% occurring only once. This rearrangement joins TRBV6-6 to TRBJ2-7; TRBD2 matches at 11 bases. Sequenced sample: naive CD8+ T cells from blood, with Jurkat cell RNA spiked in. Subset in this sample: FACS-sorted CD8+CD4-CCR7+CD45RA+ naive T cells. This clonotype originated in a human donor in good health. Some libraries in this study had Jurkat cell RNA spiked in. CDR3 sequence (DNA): TGTGCCAGCAGTTACTTCCTAGCGGGGGGTGGCTACGAGCAGTACTTC. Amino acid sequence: CASSYFLAGGGYEQYF.